Listed below are T cell receptor beta chains from one sample, sequenced in a study of T cell responses to AZD1222 COVID-19 vaccine. Data came from immunoSEQ multiplex PCR; TCRdb stores just in-frame clones and leaves some out. Seen here are roughly 95,000 clones, about 94% observed once, and the top ten hold 2.5% to 3.5%. The sequenced sample was peripheral blood, obtained 28 days after the second AZD1222 dose. These receptors were collected from an adult who received the AZD1222 COVID-19 vaccine. Each CDR3 is given with its conserved first and last residue. The D gene is left open where the match is weak.

D gene | V gene | CDR3 protein
- | TRBV4-2 | CASSQEGGAAQPLHF
- | TRBV30 | CAWSRGYIQYF
- | TRBV29-1 | CSVEAENYGYTF
TRBD2 | TRBV6-5 | CASSDSSGGAAEQFF
TRBD1 | TRBV7-9 | CASSLAGTASGNTIYF
- | TRBV11-2 | CASSARAQETQYF
- | TRBV30 | CAWSVTQGIVGYTF
TRBD2 | TRBV4-3 | CASSLHTTGGEQYF
- | TRBV29-1 | CSVEKAGWNTEAFF
TRBD2 | TRBV12-5 | CASGLSGDFSYNEQFF
- | TRBV23-1 | CASSSCGGNYGYTF
- | TRBV9 | CASSSRTPQTDTQYF
- | TRBV19 | CASSTGATGYGYTF
- | TRBV5-1 | CASSLVTLGVEAFF
- | TRBV10-3 | CAISGRDEQYF
- | TRBV3-1/TRBV3-2 | CASSQLVRDTIYF
- | TRBV9 | CASSVAGQGYNEQFF
- | TRBV5-6 | CASSLYQDNSPLHF
TRBD2 | TRBV5-1 | CASSSRPGREVETQYF
- | TRBV12-5 | CASGFPSLAKNIQYF
TRBD2 | TRBV5-1 | CASSLDILAGDIYNEQFF
- | TRBV24-1 | CATSEGAEQYF
- | TRBV4-1 | CASSHPIADTQYF
- | TRBV28 | CASRGRGLYNEQFF
TRBD2 | TRBV18 | CASSRSRPSGGTDTQYF
- | TRBV9 | CASSVVHRPHNTGELFF
- | TRBV28 | CASDNRVPHSAGNTIYF
- | TRBV6-5 | CASMQGVKHTDTQYF
- | TRBV2 | CASSRDKGYSYEQYF
TRBD2 | TRBV6-1 | CASSGYHSGGLRTQYF
TRBD1 | TRBV5-1 | CASSPGQGSFYEQYF
TRBD1 | TRBV19 | CASSIGGTGASYGYTF